This paragraph covers one TCR beta chain sequence. The DNA ends 3 residues before the CDR3 does, and the rest of the CDR3 is filled in from the germline J gene. The method was immunoSEQ multiplex PCR; TCRdb's version includes in-frame clones alone and lacks a portion of them. The table counts about 24,000 clones; under 6.5% lies in the top ten. This specimen comes from a study of T cells in women clearing cervical HPV infection. Trimming at V came to 5 bases and at J to 1 base, leaving 3 bases not matched to a gene. The CDR3 spans 14 residues. From germline, CDR1 is SGHNT and CDR2 YENEEA. What was sequenced was blood buffy coat. J is TRBJ1-1 and V is TRBV11-3; 8 positions agree with TRBD1. This TCR was recovered from a woman between 18 and 70 years old with a cervical HPV16 infection that either progressed to CIN3+ or cleared (not recorded which). The CDR3 loop is CASSPGQANTEAFF. The sequenced CDR3 bases are TGTGCCAGCAGCCCGGGACAGGCGAACACTGAA.